The subject of this entry is one T cell receptor beta chain. Its antigen is undetermined. V lost 3 bases to trimming and J lost 4 bases; unmatched junction nucleotides: 15. The CDR3 has 18 amino acids. The germline gives CDR1 MNHNS, CDR2 SASEGT. This sample is part of a study of T cell responses to AZD1222 COVID-19 vaccine. Whole-study findings and limits: White British people made up most donors, females outnumbered males, and clonal diversity was possibly underestimated. The study reported that nearly half of spike-specific TCRs target unmutated variant regions. Repertoires in all cases were sampled only once the peak T cell response had passed.

TCRdb's copy holds only in-frame clones and misses some; the assay was immunoSEQ multiplex PCR. Of 100,000 to 150,000 clones listed, nearly 90% are singletons. Sample: peripheral blood, taken on day 0 of AZD1222 vaccination. This clonotype was sampled from an adult in good health. The V call is TRBV6-1, the J call TRBJ1-5; 7 bases match TRBD1. This chain's CDR3 is CASSDLRGQSSRNQPQHF. The CDR3 coding sequence is TGTGCCAGCAGTGACCTACGGGGACAGTCTAGCAGGAATCAGCCCCAGCATTTT.